The present T cell receptor (beta chain) was sequenced within a study of blood T cells in healthy people across ages. General study points: Age advanced and TCR beta diversity per million T cells fell, roughly linearly. A greater number of naive CD4+ cells and higher diversity distinguished long-lived donors from aged donors. From one million sequenced T cells, diversity estimates were lower bounds.

On this clonotype: Its antigen is not known.

V lost 5 bases to trimming and J lost 8 bases; unmatched junction nucleotides: 11. This CDR3 spans 16 amino acids. Germline CDR1 is MNHEY and CDR2 is SMNVEV (reference sequence). Primers used in a second PCR of roughly 6 to 11 cycles were a sample-barcoded 5' primer and a J-beta primer mix. Each cDNA was tagged by a template-switch adaptor containing 12 random nucleotides. TCRdb fed the 5' RACE reads into MiXCR, producing one record per CDR3 protein. This sample has roughly 730,000 distinct CDR3 sequences, with roughly three fifths found just once. Material: blood. The receptor was derived from a man between 40 and 49 years old in good health. The chain joins TRBV27 to TRBJ2-3, with TRBD2 matching over 12 bases. DNA of the CDR3: TGTGCCAGCAGTGAACTGGGACTAGCGGGCGGAGGTACGCAGTATTTT. It is translated as CASSELGLAGGGTQYF.